The 17 T cell receptor beta chains below come from one sample, sequenced in a study of Graves' ophthalmopathy and Graves' hyperthyroidism. As the template, RNA transcripts were used to amplify TCR beta CDR3 regions. RT-PCR with HTBI primers came first, then second-round multiplex PCR. One entry per CDR3 protein, called by TCRdb with MiXCR from the multiplex PCR reads. Of around 1,000,000 distinct CDR3 sequences listed, 35% to 40% are singletons. The sequenced sample consisted of peripheral blood or thyroid tissue (not recorded which). These receptors originate from an adult man with Graves' hyperthyroidism.

CDR3 coding DNA: TGCAGCGTACCAAAGCGGGGAGGGACTAGCGGGATGAGGACCCAGTACTTC. This sequence encodes CSVPKRGGTSGMRTQYF. The chain has TRBV29-1 and TRBJ2-5; 13 bases fit TRBD2. V shed 6 bases and J 7 bases; nucleotides not matched to a gene: 17. The CDR3 is 17 amino acids. Germline values: CDR1 SQVTM, CDR2 ANQGSEA.

To note about this clonotype: A much larger clone differs by one base, so this may be a read error. The chain combines TRBV20-1 with TRBJ1-1, with D hard to call. This CDR3 contains 11 residues. V was trimmed by 6 bases and J by 2 bases, leaving 7 bases between them. The V gene's germline CDR1 is DFQATT and CDR2 SNEGSKA (reference sequence). The CDR3 loop reads CSASTNTEAFF. The CDR3 DNA follows: TGCAGTGCCTCAACCAACACTGAAGCTTTCTTT.

The chain employs TRBV24-1 and TRBJ1-6; D is ambiguous. V gave up 2 bases and J gave up 5 bases, with 9 bases separating them. The CDR3 runs 15 residues. Germline V CDR1 and CDR2: KGHDR, SFDVKD. This CDR3 is CATSDWTADNSPLHF. CDR3 DNA: TGTGCCACCAGTGATTGGACGGCGGATAATTCACCCCTCCACTTT.

This clonotype was observed many times. The chain uses TRBV15 and TRBJ1-5; 11 bases are a match to TRBD1. The CDR3 runs 18 residues. Germline loops: CDR1 LNHNV, CDR2 YYDKDF (reference sequence). Trimming removed 1 base from V and 4 bases from J; junction bases left unmatched: 9. This CDR3 is CATSRGEGQGASNQPQHF. In nucleotides, the CDR3 is TGTGCCACCAGCAGAGGGGAAGGACAGGGGGCCAGTAATCAGCCCCAGCATTTT.

The rearrangement joins TRBV29-1 to TRBJ2-5; TRBD2 matches at 7 bases. Germline V CDR1 and CDR2: SQVTM, ANQGSEA. The CDR3 extends over 13 amino acids. The ends lost 1 base at V and 7 bases at J; junction bases unmatched: 6. The CDR3 reads CSVEVSGMRTQYF. In DNA form, the CDR3 reads TGCAGCGTTGAAGTGAGCGGGATGAGGACCCAGTACTTC. Looking up the rest from reference TRBV29-1 and TRBJ2-5 gives the full variable domain: SAVISQKPSRDICQRGTSLTIQCQVDSQVTMMFWYRQQPGQSLTLIATANQGSEATYESGFVIDKFPISRPNLTFSTLTVSNMSPEDSSIYLCSVEVSGMRTQYFGPGTRLLVL.

The table lists this clonotype with many counts. The chain links TRBV7-9 to TRBJ1-2, with 7 bases aligning to TRBD1. The ends lost 1 base at V and 0 bases at J; junction bases unmatched: 8. The CDR3 is made up of 17 amino acids. Germline CDR1 reads SEHNR; CDR2 reads FQNEAQ (reference sequence). CDR3 loop: CASSLGRDSHANYGYTF. The CDR3 DNA is TGTGCCAGCAGCTTAGGCCGGGACAGTCACGCTAACTATGGCTACACCTTC.

This clonotype was detected ten times or more. CDR3 amino acids: CASSFNRVIQETQYF. The CDR3 DNA reads as TGTGCCAGCAGCTTCAACCGGGTCATACAAGAGACCCAGTACTTC. The chain uses TRBV7-9 and TRBJ2-5; no clear D. This CDR3 is 15 amino acids long. Germline V lookup: CDR1 SEHNR, CDR2 FQNEAQ (reference sequence). Trimming shortened V by 3 bases and J by 2 bases, and 13 bases separated the two germline ends.

The chain carries TRBV7-2 and TRBJ2-3; D may be TRBD1 (5 bases). Germline assignment: CDR1 SGHTA and CDR2 FQGNSA. Trimming cost V 3 bases and J 2 bases, with 15 bases left between them. CDR3 length: 16 amino acids. CDR3 sequence reads: CASSLGLLDNTDTQYF. CDR3 coding DNA: TGTGCCAGCAGCTTGGGGCTGCTGGACAACACAGATACGCAGTATTTT.

The J gene is TRBJ2-7, the V gene TRBV10-3, with 9 positions matching TRBD1. Germline trimming cut 4 bases from V and 3 bases from J; bases unmatched to any gene: 4. CDR1 is ENHRY and CDR2 is SYGVKD in the germline V gene. The CDR3 has 14 residues. CDR3 sequence: CAISVGTGSYEQYF. In DNA, the CDR3 is TGTGCCATCAGTGTGGGGACAGGGAGCTACGAGCAGTACTTC.

The chain uses TRBV30 and TRBJ2-6, with TRBD2 identical over 7 bases. The CDR3 is made up of 13 amino acids. Germline V gene lookup returns CDR1 GTSNPN and CDR2 SVGIG (reference sequence). After removal of 8 bases from V and 8 bases from J, the junction contained 9 bases not matched to a gene. The chain's CDR3 is CARGIGGSNVLTF. Here the CDR3 DNA reads TGTGCCCGCGGGATCGGGGGGTCCAACGTCCTGACTTTC.

The rearrangement joins TRBV15 to TRBJ1-3; possibly TRBD1 for D (6 bases). The V gene lost 3 bases and the J gene lost 8 bases, with 20 bases spanning the gap. The CDR3 spans 16 residues. CDR1 and CDR2 (germline): LNHNV, YYDKDF (reference sequence). CDR3 bases: TGTGCCACCAGCAGGACGACGCAACGGGACAAGGACACCATATATTTT. Protein: CATSRTTQRDKDTIYF.

This clonotype was seen repeatedly, ten times or more. This chain uses TRBV4-1 with TRBJ2-5; maybe TRBD1 (5 bases). There are 15 residues in the CDR3. Germline assignment: CDR1 MGHRA and CDR2 YSYEKL. Trimming removed 1 base from V and 9 bases from J, with 18 bases in between. The CDR3 here is CASSQGWPGLDSQYF. In DNA form, the CDR3 reads TGCGCCAGCAGCCAAGGGTGGCCAGGGTTGGATTCCCAGTACTTC.

The chain has TRBV6-5 and TRBJ1-5; maybe TRBD1 (5 bases). This CDR3 spans 17 amino acids. Trimming stripped 6 bases from V and 6 bases from J, with 24 bases between. Germline CDR1 reads MNHEY; CDR2 reads SVGAGI. DNA for the CDR3: TGTGCCAGCAGCCGCGGGACCGCGGCGGGGGGAAGTCAGCCCCAGCATTTT. Residues: CASSRGTAAGGSQPQHF.

This clonotype was recorded a few times. The chain couples TRBV29-1 to TRBJ1-1, with 7 positions matching TRBD1. Trimming cost V 6 bases and J 0 bases; bases outside gene matches: 7. This CDR3 is built from 14 residues. Germline V gene lookup returns CDR1 SQVTM and CDR2 ANQGSEA. CDR3 region: CSVTAGGLNTEAFF. As DNA, the CDR3 is TGCAGCGTCACCGCAGGGGGGCTGAACACTGAAGCTTTCTTT.

CDR3 sequence: CASNPPGLPPYEQYF. CDR3 bases: TGTGCCAGCAACCCCCCGGGACTTCCCCCCTACGAGCAGTACTTC. This chain links TRBV6-2 or TRBV6-3 with TRBJ2-7; perhaps TRBD2 as D (6 bases). Per germline, CDR1 MNHEY and CDR2 SVGEGT. Trimming stripped 7 bases from V and 2 bases from J, with 18 bases between. The CDR3 runs 15 residues.

This clonotype was picked up one time. CDR3 DNA: TGTGCCAGCAGCCCGACAGGGGCGGGTGGGGCCAACGTCCTGACTTTC. This codes for CASSPTGAGGANVLTF. The chain combines TRBV2 with TRBJ2-6; 8 positions match TRBD1. In germline, CDR1 is SNHLY, CDR2 FYNNEI. CDR3 length equals 16 residues. V gave up 6 bases and J gave up 3 bases; unmatched junction bases: 7.

This clonotype was observed many times. The chain has TRBV12-3 or TRBV12-4 and TRBJ2-7; D perhaps matches TRBD1 (6 bases). The CDR3 totals 14 residues. V lost 6 bases and J 0 bases, leaving 12 bases between the germline ends. As DNA, the CDR3 is TGTGCCAGCAGCTGGGGGACATCCTCCTACGAGCAGTACTTC. It encodes CASSWGTSSYEQYF.